This T cell receptor beta chain was recorded in a study of blood T cells in healthy people across ages. Germline V gene data show CDR1 as DFQATT and CDR2 as SNEGSKA (reference sequence). This CDR3 has 12 amino acids. V dropped 1 base and J dropped 5 bases, with 6 bases sitting between them. This clonotype was recorded a few times. Using a J-beta primer mix together with a sample-barcoded 5' primer, a second PCR was run for roughly 6 to 11 cycles. MiXCR, run by TCRdb on the 5' RACE reads, gives a single entry per CDR3 protein. The data show about 930,000 distinct CDR3 sequences, roughly 28% seen once. This same sample was also part of a study on T cells of mothers and their children. From that paper: Each 15 ul cDNA reaction used approximately 1.5 ug RNA; all RNA was used. When the second PCR was run, its M1S primer added sample barcodes and 2-4 random nucleotides.

This receptor was obtained from a woman aged 35 to 49 in good health. The sequencing sample was made of blood. The rearrangement uses TRBV20-1 and TRBJ2-1; D unresolved. CDR3: CSARGRNNEQFF. As DNA, the CDR3 is TGCAGTGCTAGAGGGAGAAACAATGAGCAGTTCTTC.